Detailed here is one T cell receptor (beta chain). The antigen remains undetermined. This PCR relied on a set of 60 Vbeta primers and 13 Jbeta primers. Sequenced by immunoSEQ multiplex PCR; TCRdb stores in-frame clones only, minus some. The data hold under 150,000 clones, with 60% to 80% observed a single time. This CDR3 is built from 15 residues. These data are taken from a study of cytomegalovirus exposure and HLA in healthy donors. Whole-study results and caveats: A later analysis found TCR association rates differed by HLA locus, highest for DRB1 and lowest for HLA-C. Within an earlier analysis, most TCR beta V segments proved productive either about 90% or about 30% of the time.

The rearrangement links TRBV21-1 to TRBJ1-6; TRBD1, as called in the table, went unchecked against the DNA. TRBV21-1 is listed as a pseudogene. Sequenced material: PBMCs. The receptor's source is a man younger than 30 in good health and CMV-seropositive. The CDR3 protein is CASSKVGQGEDPLHF. The CDR3 bases are TGTGCCAGCAGCAAAGTCGGACAGGGGGAGGACCCCCTCCACTTT.